This TCR beta chain emerged from a study of T cell changes during pregnancy in multiple sclerosis. Trimming shortened V by 2 bases and J by 0 bases, and 7 bases separated the two germline ends. The CDR3 contains 14 residues. Germline-derived CDR1 and CDR2 are SGHVS and FNYEAQ. TCRdb's copy holds only in-frame clones and misses some; the assay was immunoSEQ multiplex PCR. The repertoire includes 40,000 or so clones, 90% to 95% of them detected once, and roughly 8.7% sits in the top ten. J is TRBJ2-5 and V is TRBV7-6; D remains ambiguous. This TCR derives from a female donor with multiple sclerosis, enrolled in a pregnancy study. The sequences come from CD8+ T cells from peripheral blood mononuclear cells, collected in the third trimester of pregnancy. CDR3 DNA: TGTGCCAGCAGCTTAACGAGGTACCAAGAGACCCAGTACTTC. It encodes CASSLTRYQETQYF. Combining the CDR3 with reference TRBV7-6 and TRBJ2-5 gives the whole variable domain GAGVSQSPRYKVTKRGQDVALRCDPISGHVSLYWYRQALGQGPEFLTYFNYEAQQDKSGLPNDRFSAERPEGSISTLTIQRTEQRDSAMYRCASSLTRYQETQYFGPGTRLLVL.